This T cell receptor beta chain came from a study of T cell clonotyping in hematopoietic cell transplantation. For the study at large: Recipients' pretransplant samples followed cytoreduction.

Time point in this sample: recipient sample about 28 days before transplant, after cytoreduction. Study-level results: Graft donor and pretransplant recipient Inverse Simpson Index values predicted broader posttransplant TCR diversity. Few recipient clonotypes overlapped donors; over 97% were de novo at given depth.

Generated by immunoSEQ multiplex PCR, the TCRdb table keeps only in-frame clones and is missing some. The sample lists 20,000 to 30,000 clones; roughly 82% were seen once. A remark on this clone: Its antigen is currently unknown.

This CDR3 is 15 amino acids long. The germline V gene has CDR1 LGHNT and CDR2 FRNRAP. The ends lost 6 bases at V and 4 bases at J; junction bases unmatched: 5. The chain carries TRBV12-5 and TRBJ2-5, with TRBD2 identical over 13 bases. This TCR derives from an older woman with acute myeloid leukemia. Some clones in this sample may be carry-over from other donors' samples. The specimen comprised peripheral blood mononuclear cells, sampled before stem cell transplant. The CDR3 reads CASGPGLAGAETQYF. CDR3 coding DNA: TGTGCTAGTGGCCCCGGACTAGCGGGGGCAGAGACCCAGTACTTC.